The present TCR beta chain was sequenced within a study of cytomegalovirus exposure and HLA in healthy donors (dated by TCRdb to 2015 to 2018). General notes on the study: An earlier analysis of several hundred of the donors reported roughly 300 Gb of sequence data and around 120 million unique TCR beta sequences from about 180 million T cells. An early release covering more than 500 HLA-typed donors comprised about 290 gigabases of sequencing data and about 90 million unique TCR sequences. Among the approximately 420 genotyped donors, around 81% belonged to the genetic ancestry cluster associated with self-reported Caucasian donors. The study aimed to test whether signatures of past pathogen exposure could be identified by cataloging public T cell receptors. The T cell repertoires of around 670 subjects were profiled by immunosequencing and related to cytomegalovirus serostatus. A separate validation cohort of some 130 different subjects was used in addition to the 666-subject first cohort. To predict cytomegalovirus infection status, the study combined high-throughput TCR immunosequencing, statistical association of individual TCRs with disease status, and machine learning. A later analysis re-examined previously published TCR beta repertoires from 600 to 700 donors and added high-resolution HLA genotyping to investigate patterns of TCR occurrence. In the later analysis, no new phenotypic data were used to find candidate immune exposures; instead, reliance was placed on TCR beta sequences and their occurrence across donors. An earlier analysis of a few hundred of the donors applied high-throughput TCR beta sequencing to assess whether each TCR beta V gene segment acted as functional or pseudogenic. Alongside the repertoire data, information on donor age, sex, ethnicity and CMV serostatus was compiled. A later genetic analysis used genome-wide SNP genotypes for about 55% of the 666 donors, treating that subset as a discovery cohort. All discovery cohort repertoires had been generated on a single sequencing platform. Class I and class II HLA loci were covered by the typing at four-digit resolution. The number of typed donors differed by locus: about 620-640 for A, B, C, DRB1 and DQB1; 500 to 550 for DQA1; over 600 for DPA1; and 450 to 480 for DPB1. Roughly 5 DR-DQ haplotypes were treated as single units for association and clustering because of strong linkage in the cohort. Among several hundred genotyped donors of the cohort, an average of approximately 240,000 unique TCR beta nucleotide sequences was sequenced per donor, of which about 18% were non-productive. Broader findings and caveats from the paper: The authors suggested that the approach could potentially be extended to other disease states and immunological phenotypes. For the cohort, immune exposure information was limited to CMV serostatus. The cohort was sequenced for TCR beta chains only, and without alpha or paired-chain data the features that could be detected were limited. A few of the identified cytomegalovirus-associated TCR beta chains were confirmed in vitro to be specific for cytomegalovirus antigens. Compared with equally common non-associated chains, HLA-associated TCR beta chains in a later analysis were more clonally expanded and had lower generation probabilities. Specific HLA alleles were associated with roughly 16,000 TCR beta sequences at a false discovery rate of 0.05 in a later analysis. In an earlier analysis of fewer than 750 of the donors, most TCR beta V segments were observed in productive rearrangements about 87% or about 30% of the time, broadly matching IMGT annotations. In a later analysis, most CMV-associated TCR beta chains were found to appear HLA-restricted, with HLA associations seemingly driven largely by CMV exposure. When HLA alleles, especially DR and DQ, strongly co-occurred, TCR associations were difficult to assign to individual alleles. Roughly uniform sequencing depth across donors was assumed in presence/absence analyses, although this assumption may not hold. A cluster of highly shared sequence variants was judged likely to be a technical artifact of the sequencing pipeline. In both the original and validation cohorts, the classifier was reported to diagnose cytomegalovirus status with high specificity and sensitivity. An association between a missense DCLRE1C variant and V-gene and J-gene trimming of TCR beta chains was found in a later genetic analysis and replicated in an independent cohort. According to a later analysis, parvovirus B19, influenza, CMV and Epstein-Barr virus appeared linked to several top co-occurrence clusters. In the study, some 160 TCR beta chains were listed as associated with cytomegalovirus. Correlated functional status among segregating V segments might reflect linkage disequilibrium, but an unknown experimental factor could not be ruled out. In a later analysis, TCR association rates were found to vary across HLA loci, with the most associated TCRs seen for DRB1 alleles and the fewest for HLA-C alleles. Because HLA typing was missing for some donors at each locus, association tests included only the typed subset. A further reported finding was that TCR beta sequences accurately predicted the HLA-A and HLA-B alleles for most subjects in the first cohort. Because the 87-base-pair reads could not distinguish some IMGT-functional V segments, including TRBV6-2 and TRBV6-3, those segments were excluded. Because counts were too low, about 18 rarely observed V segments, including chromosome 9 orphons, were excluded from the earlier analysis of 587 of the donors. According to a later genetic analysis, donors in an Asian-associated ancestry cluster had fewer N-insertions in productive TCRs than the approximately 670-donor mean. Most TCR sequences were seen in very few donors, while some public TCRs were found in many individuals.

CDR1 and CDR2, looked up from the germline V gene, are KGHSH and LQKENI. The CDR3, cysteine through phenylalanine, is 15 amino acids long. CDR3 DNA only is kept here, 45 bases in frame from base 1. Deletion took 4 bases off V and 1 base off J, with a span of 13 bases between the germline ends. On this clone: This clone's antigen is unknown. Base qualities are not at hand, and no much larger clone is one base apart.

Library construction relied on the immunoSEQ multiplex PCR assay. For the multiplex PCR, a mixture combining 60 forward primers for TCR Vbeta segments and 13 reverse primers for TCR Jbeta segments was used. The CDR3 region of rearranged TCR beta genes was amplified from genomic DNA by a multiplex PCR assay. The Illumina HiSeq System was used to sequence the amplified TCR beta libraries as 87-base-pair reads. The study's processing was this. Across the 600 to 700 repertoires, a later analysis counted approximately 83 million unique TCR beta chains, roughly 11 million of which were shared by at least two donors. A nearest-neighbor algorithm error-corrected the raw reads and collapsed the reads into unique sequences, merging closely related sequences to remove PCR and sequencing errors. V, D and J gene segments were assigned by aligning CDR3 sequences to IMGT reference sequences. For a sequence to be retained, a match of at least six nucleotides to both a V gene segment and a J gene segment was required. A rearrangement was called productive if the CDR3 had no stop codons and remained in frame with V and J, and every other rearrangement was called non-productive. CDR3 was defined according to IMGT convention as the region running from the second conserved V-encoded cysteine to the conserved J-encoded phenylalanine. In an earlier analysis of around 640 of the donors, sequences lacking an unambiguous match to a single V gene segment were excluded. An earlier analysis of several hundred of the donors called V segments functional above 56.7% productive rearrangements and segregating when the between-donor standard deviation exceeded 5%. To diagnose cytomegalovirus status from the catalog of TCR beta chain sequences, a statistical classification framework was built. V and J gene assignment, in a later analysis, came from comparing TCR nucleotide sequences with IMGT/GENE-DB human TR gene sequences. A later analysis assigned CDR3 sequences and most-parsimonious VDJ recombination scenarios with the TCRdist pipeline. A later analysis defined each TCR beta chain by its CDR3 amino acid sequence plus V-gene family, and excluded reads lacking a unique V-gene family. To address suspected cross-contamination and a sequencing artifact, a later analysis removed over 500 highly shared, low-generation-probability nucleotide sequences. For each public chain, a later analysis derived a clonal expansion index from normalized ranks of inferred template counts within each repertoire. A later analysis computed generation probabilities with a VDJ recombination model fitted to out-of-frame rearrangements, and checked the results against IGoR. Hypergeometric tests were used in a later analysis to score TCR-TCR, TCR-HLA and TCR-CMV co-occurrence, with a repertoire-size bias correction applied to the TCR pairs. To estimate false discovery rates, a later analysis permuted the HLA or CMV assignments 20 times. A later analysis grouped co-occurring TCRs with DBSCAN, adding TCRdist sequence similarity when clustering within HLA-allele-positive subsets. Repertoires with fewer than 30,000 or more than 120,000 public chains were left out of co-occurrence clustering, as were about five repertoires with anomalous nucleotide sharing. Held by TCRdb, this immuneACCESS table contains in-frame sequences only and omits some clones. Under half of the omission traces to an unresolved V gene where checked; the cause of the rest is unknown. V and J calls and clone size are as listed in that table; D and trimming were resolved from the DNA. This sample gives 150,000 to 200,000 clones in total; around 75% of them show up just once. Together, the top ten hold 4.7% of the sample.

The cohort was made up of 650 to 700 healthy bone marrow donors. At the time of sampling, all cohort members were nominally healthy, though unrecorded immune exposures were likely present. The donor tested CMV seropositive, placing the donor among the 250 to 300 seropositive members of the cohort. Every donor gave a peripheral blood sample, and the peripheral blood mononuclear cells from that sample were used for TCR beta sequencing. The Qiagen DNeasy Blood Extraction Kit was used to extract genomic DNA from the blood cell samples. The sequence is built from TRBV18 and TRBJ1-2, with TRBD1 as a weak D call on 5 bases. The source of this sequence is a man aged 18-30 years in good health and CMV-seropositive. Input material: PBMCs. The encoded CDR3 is CASSQTPDSNYGYTF. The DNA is TGTGCCAGCTCACAAACACCCGACAGTAACTATGGCTACACCTTC.